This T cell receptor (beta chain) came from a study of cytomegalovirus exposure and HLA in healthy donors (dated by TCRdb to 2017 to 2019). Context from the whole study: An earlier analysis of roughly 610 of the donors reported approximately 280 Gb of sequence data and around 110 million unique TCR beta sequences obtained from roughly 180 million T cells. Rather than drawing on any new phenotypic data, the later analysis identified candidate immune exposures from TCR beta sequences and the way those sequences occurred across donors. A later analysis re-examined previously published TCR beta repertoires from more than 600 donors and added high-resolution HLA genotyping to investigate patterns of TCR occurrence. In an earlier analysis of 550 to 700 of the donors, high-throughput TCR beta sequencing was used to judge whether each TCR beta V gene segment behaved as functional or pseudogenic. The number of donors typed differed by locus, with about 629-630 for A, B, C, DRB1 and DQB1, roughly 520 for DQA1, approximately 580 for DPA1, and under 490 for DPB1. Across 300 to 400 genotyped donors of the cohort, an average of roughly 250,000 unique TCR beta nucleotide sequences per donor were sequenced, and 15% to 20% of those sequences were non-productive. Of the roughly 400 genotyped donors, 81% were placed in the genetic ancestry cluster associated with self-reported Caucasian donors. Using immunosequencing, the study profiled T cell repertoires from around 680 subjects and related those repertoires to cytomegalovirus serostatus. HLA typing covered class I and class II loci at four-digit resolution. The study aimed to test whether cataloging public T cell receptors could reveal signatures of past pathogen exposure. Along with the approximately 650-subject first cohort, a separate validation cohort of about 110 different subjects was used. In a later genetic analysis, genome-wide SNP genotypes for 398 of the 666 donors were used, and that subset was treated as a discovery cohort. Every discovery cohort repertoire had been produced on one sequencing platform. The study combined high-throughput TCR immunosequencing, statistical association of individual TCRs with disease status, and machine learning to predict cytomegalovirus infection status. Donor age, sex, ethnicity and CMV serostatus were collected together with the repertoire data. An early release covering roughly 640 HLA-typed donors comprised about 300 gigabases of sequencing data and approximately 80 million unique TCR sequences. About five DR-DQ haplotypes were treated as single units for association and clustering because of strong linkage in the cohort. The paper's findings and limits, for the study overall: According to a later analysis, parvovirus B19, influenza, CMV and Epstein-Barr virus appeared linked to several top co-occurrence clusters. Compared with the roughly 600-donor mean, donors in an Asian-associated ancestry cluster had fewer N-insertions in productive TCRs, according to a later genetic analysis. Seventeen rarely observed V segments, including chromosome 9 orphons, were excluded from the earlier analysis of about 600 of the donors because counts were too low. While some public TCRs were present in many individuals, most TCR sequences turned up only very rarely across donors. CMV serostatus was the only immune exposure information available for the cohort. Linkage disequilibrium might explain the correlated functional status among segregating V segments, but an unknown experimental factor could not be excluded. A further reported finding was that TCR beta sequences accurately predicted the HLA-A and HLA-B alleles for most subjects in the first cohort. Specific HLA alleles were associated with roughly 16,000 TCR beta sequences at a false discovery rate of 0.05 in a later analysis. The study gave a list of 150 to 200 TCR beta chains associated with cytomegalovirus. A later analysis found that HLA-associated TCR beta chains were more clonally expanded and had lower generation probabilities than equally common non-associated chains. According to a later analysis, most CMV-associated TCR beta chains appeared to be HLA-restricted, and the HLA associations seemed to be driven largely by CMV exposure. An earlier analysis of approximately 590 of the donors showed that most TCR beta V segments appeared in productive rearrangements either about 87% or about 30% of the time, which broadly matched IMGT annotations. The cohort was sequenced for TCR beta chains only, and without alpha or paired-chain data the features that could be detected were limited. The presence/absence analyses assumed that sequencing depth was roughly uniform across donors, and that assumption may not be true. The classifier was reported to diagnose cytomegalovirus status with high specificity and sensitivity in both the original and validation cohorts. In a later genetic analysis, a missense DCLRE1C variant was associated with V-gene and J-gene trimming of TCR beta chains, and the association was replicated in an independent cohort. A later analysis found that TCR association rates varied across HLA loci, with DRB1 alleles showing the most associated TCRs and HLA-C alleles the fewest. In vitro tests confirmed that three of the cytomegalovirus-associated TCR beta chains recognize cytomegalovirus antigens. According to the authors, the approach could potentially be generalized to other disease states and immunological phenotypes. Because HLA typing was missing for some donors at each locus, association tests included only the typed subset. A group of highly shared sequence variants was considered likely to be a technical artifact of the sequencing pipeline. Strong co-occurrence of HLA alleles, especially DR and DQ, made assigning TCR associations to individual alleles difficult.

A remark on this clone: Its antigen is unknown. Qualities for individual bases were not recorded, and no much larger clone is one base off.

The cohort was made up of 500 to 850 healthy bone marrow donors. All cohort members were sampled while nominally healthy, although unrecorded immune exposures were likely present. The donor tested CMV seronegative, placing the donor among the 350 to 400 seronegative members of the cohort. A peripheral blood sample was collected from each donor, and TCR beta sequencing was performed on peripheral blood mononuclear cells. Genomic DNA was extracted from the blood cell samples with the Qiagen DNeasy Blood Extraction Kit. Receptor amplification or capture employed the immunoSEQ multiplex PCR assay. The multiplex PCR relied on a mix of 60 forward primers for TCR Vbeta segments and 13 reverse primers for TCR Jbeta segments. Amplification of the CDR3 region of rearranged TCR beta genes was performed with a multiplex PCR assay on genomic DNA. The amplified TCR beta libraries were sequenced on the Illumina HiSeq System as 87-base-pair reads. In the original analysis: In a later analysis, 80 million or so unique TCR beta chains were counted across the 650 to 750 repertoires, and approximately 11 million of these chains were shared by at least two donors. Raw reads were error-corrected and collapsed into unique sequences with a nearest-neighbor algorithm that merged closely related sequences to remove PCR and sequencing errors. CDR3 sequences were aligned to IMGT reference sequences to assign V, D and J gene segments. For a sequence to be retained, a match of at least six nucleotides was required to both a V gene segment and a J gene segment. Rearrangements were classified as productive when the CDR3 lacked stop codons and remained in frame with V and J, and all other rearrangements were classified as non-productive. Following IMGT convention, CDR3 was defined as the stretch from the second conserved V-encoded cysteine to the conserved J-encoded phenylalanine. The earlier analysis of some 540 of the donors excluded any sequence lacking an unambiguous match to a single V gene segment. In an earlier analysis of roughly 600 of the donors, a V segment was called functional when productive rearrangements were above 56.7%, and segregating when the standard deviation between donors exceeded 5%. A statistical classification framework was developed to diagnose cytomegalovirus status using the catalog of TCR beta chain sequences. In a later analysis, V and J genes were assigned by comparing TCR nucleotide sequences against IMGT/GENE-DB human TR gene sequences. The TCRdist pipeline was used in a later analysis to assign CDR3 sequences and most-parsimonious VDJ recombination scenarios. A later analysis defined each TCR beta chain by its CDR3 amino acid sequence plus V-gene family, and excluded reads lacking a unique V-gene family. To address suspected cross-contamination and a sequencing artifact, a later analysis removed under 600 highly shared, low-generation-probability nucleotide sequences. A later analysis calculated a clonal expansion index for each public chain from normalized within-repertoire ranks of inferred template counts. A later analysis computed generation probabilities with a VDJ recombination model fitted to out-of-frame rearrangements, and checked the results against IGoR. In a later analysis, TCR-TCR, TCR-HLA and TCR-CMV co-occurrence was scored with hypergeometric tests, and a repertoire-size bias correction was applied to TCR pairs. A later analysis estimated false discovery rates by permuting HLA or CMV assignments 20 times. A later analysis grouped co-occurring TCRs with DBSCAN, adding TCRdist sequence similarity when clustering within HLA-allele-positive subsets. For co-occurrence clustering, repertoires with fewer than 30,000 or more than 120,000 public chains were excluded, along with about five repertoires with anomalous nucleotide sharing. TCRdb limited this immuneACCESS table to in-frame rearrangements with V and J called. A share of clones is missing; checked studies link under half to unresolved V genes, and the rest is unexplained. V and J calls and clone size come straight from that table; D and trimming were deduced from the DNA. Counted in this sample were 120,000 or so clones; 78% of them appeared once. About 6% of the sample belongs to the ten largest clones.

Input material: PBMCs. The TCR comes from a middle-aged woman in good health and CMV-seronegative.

The encoded CDR3 is CASSHRDRAADTQYF. In nucleotide form, the sequence is TGTGCCAGCAGCCACCGGGACAGGGCCGCAGATACGCAGTATTTT. The chain joins TRBV7-9 to TRBJ2-3, and TRBD1 aligns with 9 junction nucleotides. CDR1 and CDR2 were assigned from the germline V gene (reference sequence) as SEHNR and FQNEAQ. Germline trimming amounts to 5 bases on V and 4 bases on J, with 7 as the count of junction bases outside the gene matches. From the cysteine through the phenylalanine, the CDR3 covers 15 amino acids. Left in the record is the CDR3 DNA by itself, 45 bases read in frame from the first base.